This passage covers 32 T cell receptor beta chains from one sample sequenced in a study of metastatic and nonmetastatic thyroid tumors. MiXCR reprocessed the PCR reads for TCRdb. The table lists under 25,000 clones, about 16% of them singletons, with roughly 40% in the top ten. No patient received treatment before thyroid surgery. The sequenced sample consisted of blood. Receptors were obtained from a female donor with papillary thyroid cancer or a benign thyroid nodule (not recorded which). Some clones in this sample may be carry-over from other donors' samples.

This clone was observed at least ten times. The chain joins TRBV11-3 to TRBJ2-1, with 7 bases aligning to TRBD2. This CDR3 has 15 residues. In germline, CDR1 is SGHNT, CDR2 YENEEA. V gave up 1 base and J gave up 6 bases; unmatched junction bases: 6. As DNA, the CDR3 is TGTGCCAGCAGCTTAGCAGGAACGGGGGGCAATGAGCAGTTCTTC. As protein: CASSLAGTGGNEQFF.

This clone was picked up a small number of times. The J gene is TRBJ2-7, the V gene TRBV27; D ambiguous. Germline values: CDR1 MNHEY, CDR2 SMNVEV (reference sequence). The CDR3 has 13 amino acids. Trimming left V 9 bases short and J 1 base short, with 13 bases between. The CDR3 region is CASGPFKSYEQYF. CDR3 sequence (DNA): TGTGCCAGTGGGCCCTTCAAATCCTACGAGCAGTACTTC.

Ten or more counts support this clone. CDR3 in amino acids: CASSQRGGATNEKLFF. For the CDR3, the DNA is TGTGCCAGCAGCCAGCGTGGGGGTGCAACTAATGAAAAACTGTTTTTT. The V gene is TRBV5-6, the J gene TRBJ1-4; a weak D match, TRBD1 (5 bases). This CDR3 has 16 amino acids. Trimming took 4 bases from V and 0 from J, leaving 13 bases between them. Germline CDR1 SGHDT, CDR2 YYEEEE.

This clone was seen repeatedly, ten times or more. This chain connects TRBV7-2 to TRBJ2-5; D not certain. Per the germline V gene, CDR1 is SGHTA and CDR2 is FQGNSA. V dropped 2 bases and J dropped 7 bases, with 14 bases sitting between them. This CDR3 is 14 amino acids long. This chain's CDR3 is CASSLSRPSGTQYF. The CDR3 bases are TGTGCCAGCAGCTTATCTCGCCCGTCGGGGACCCAGTACTTC.

This clone was seen ten or more times. The chain combines TRBV29-1 with TRBJ2-3; 9 bases are a match to TRBD2. Looked up from germline, CDR1 is SQVTM and CDR2 is ANQGSEA. CDR3 length: 14 amino acids. V lost 6 bases to trimming and J lost 4 bases; unmatched junction nucleotides: 8. The CDR3 loop is CSVGTSNQADTQYF. The CDR3 DNA follows: TGCAGCGTGGGGACTAGCAATCAAGCAGATACGCAGTATTTT.

In its sample, this clone was seen many times. The V call is TRBV2, the J call TRBJ2-7, with 11 nucleotides matching TRBD2. Germline values: CDR1 SNHLY, CDR2 FYNNEI. The CDR3 loop spans 14 amino acids. Losses at the gene ends were 4 bases for V and 3 bases for J; bases not matched to a gene: 2. CDR3 amino acids: CASSGLAGRYEQYF. CDR3 bases: TGTGCCAGCAGTGGACTAGCGGGGCGCTACGAGCAGTACTTC.

Many counts were recorded for this clone. As DNA, the CDR3 is TGCGCCAGCAGCCCCGTCGGCGGGAGCTCCTACAATGAGCAGTTCTTC. It translates to CASSPVGGSSYNEQFF. This chain connects TRBV4-3 to TRBJ2-1; 7 bases agree with TRBD2. The length of the CDR3 is 16 residues. Germline CDR1 LGHNA, CDR2 YSLEER. Trimming took 4 bases from V and 0 from J; bases not matched to a gene: 6.

V gene TRBV4-1 combines with J gene TRBJ2-5, with D unclear. CDR3 size: 14 residues. V shed 3 bases and J shed 5 bases, with 13 bases lying between them. CDR1 MGHRA and CDR2 YSYEKL come from the germline V gene. The CDR3 spells CASSHVGRLETQYF. CDR3 DNA: TGCGCCAGCAGCCATGTGGGTCGACTTGAGACCCAGTACTTC.

The chain carries TRBV11-1 and TRBJ2-7; no definite D call. V shed 5 bases and J shed 0 bases, with 17 bases lying between them. CDR1 and CDR2 from the germline V gene are SGHAT and FQDESV (reference sequence). The CDR3 runs 16 residues. The DNA for the CDR3 is TGTGCCAGCAGCCCAGTGGGATCCCGTAGCTCCTACGAGCAGTACTTC. It translates to CASSPVGSRSSYEQYF. The full variable domain, its missing parts supplied by reference TRBV11-1 and TRBJ2-7, is EAEVAQSPRYKITEKSQAVAFWCDPISGHATLYWYRQILGQGPELLVQFQDESVVDDSQLPKDRFSAERLKGVDSTLKIQPAELGDSAMYLCASSPVGSRSSYEQYFGPGTRLTVT.

This clone was seen repeatedly, ten times or more. V usage is TRBV6-1 and J usage is TRBJ1-4; D unresolved. The V end lost 7 bases, the J end lost 0 bases, and 12 bases lay between the germline ends. The CDR3 sequence is 15 residues long. Per germline, CDR1 MNHNS and CDR2 SASEGT. CDR3 residues: CASNYKTSTNEKLFF. CDR3 coding DNA: TGTGCCAGCAATTATAAGACGTCAACTAATGAAAAACTGTTTTTT.

In this sample, this clone turned up once. V and J are TRBV7-2 and TRBJ2-1; D is uncertain. Germline loops: CDR1 SGHTA, CDR2 FQGNSA. V shed 0 bases and J shed 0 bases, with 6 bases lying between them. This CDR3 comprises 15 residues. The CDR3 sequence is CASSLAESSYNEQFF. The CDR3 DNA is TGTGCCAGCAGCTTAGCGGAGAGCTCCTACAATGAGCAGTTCTTC.

This clone was seen many times. The CDR3 DNA sequence: TGTGCCAGCAGCCAAGAAGGTAGCTCCACCAACTACGAGCAGTACTTC. It translates to CASSQEGSSTNYEQYF. The V call is TRBV4-2, the J call TRBJ2-7; no firm D call. The CDR3 is 16 residues long. V gave up 0 bases and J gave up 3 bases, with 15 bases separating them. The V gene's germline CDR1 is LGHNA and CDR2 YNFKEQ.

The CDR3 protein is CASRVDRGYGYTF. As DNA, the CDR3 is TGCGCCAGCAGAGTAGACAGGGGCTATGGCTACACCTTC. The chain uses TRBV5-1 and TRBJ1-2; 8 bases are shared with TRBD1. With V trimmed by 5 bases and J by 4 bases, 4 bases remained unmatched. CDR3 size: 13 residues. Germline lookup yields CDR1 SGHRS and CDR2 YFSETQ.

This clone was picked up many times. V and J are TRBV18 and TRBJ2-1; the D is unclear. V lost 3 bases to trimming and J lost 0 bases, with 9 bases between them. The germline V gene has CDR1 KGHSH and CDR2 LQKENI. This CDR3 region has 15 residues. The CDR3 region is CASSPDPASYNEQFF. As DNA, the CDR3 is TGTGCCAGCTCACCGGACCCGGCCTCCTACAATGAGCAGTTCTTC.

The chain employs TRBV11-3 and TRBJ1-2; D possibly corresponds to TRBD1 (5 bases). Germline V gene lookup returns CDR1 SGHNT and CDR2 YENEEA. The CDR3 length is 14 residues. V lost 4 bases and J lost 8, with 17 bases in between. DNA of the CDR3: TGTGCCAGCAGCTCGTCAGGGATACCCCGAGGCTACACCTTC. It specifies CASSSSGIPRGYTF. Together with reference TRBV11-3 and TRBJ1-2, the CDR3 gives the full variable domain: EAGVVQSPRYKIIEKKQPVAFWCNPISGHNTLYWYLQNLGQGPELLIRYENEEAVDDSQLPKDRFSAERLKGVDSTLKIQPAELGDSAVYLCASSSSGIPRGYTFGSGTRLTVV.

Notes on this clone: One junction end does not reproduce the germline sequence, and a read error may be involved. The chain has TRBV28 and TRBJ1-2; 7 bases match TRBD1. The CDR3 is 16 residues long. CDR1 is MDHEN and CDR2 is SYDVKM in the germline V gene. The CDR3 region has the DNA TGTGCCGGCAGTTCCACGACAGGGTTGGGCTACTATGGCTACACCTTC. Its protein product is CAGSSTTGLGYYGYTF.

This clone was seen ten or more times. In nucleotides, the CDR3 is TGTGCCTGGAGTGTACTAGGACTAGCAGGCGGGGAGCTGTTTTTT. This codes for CAWSVLGLAGGELFF. The chain uses TRBV30 and TRBJ2-2; 8 positions agree with TRBD2. The CDR3 runs 15 residues. Germline CDR1 reads GTSNPN; CDR2 reads SVGIG (reference sequence). Unmatched junction bases numbered 7, after V lost 0 bases and J lost 7 bases.

This clone was recorded at least ten times. This chain uses TRBV14 with TRBJ2-3; a possible D gene is TRBD1 (6 bases). This CDR3 is built from 15 residues. Between the trimmed V and J ends, which lost 3 bases and 2 bases, there was a span of 12 bases. Germline V gene data show CDR1 as SGHDN and CDR2 as FVKESK. The CDR3 sequence is CASSQTQGNTDTQYF. The CDR3 nucleotides are TGTGCCAGCAGCCAGACACAGGGAAACACAGATACGCAGTATTTT. The complete variable domain, with remaining parts taken from reference TRBV14 and TRBJ2-3, reads EAGVTQFPSHSVIEKGQTVTLRCDPISGHDNLYWYRRVMGKEIKFLLHFVKESKQDESGMPNNRFLAERTGGTYSTLKVQPAELEDSGVYFCASSQTQGNTDTQYFGPGTRLTVL.

The table lists this clone with a few counts. The V call is TRBV7-8, the J call TRBJ1-2; TRBD1 aligns across 7 bases. Trimming removed 5 bases from V and 0 bases from J; junction bases left unmatched: 12. This CDR3 is 17 amino acids long. Per the germline V gene, CDR1 is SGHVS and CDR2 is FQNEAQ. CDR3 amino acids: CASSKGARGISNYGYTF. CDR3 nucleotides: TGTGCCAGCAGCAAAGGGGCCAGGGGGATTTCTAACTATGGCTACACCTTC.

This clone has ten or more counts. The chain combines TRBV2 with TRBJ1-4, with a weak D call TRBD1 (6 bases). The CDR3 has 15 residues. Germline V lookup: CDR1 SNHLY, CDR2 FYNNEI. V dropped 5 bases and J dropped 6 bases, with 16 bases sitting between them. CDR3 in amino acids: CASSRWGGEDEKLFF. DNA of the CDR3: TGTGCCAGCAGTCGATGGGGGGGCGAGGATGAAAAACTGTTTTTT.

Details on this clone: One end of the junction fails to match germline, which may point to a read error. The same CDR3 can be traced to other DNA sequences in this sample. CDR3 protein: CASAYHMTGANNQPQHF. In nucleotides, the CDR3 is TGTGCCAGCGCCTACCACATGACGGGGGCCAACAATCAGCCCCAACATTTT. V usage is TRBV6-1 and J usage is TRBJ1-5; D possibly corresponds to TRBD1 (6 bases). The CDR3 is 17 amino acids. Germline-derived CDR1 and CDR2 are MNHNS and SASEGT.

There are many counts of this clone. The chain recombines TRBV3-1 with TRBJ2-4; D remains unclear. Trimming cost V 0 bases and J 0 bases, with 9 bases left between them. Germline lookup yields CDR1 LGHDT and CDR2 YNNKEL (reference sequence). The length of the CDR3 is 16 residues. The CDR3 DNA reads TGTGCCAGCAGCCAAGATAGGCGGCTAGCCAAAAACATTCAGTACTTC. This gives the protein CASSQDRRLAKNIQYF.

This clone appeared many times. The chain has TRBV7-2 and TRBJ2-1, with D possibly TRBD2 on 5 matching bases. V was clipped by 3 bases and J by 9 bases, with 9 bases between them. Looked up from germline, CDR1 is SGHTA and CDR2 is FQGNSA. This CDR3 is built from 12 residues. CDR3 in amino acids: CASSLSRGEQFF. Written as DNA, the CDR3 is TGTGCCAGCAGCTTGAGTCGGGGTGAGCAGTTCTTC.

The table lists this clone with many counts. The V gene is TRBV2, the J gene TRBJ2-1, with unresolved D. Germline CDR1 reads SNHLY; CDR2 reads FYNNEI. V was trimmed by 0 bases and J by 5 bases, leaving 8 bases between them. The length of the CDR3 is 14 residues. The CDR3 reads CASSEAPQNNEQFF. CDR3 DNA: TGTGCCAGCAGTGAAGCCCCCCAGAACAATGAGCAGTTCTTC.

This clone was detected many times. In DNA form, the CDR3 reads TGTGCCAGCAGTTCTACAGGACCCTCCTACGAGCAGTACTTC. It translates to CASSSTGPSYEQYF. The chain uses TRBV6-1 and TRBJ2-7; a weak D match, TRBD1 (5 bases). Trimming took 5 bases from V and 0 from J, leaving 11 bases between them. The CDR3 length is 14 residues. Germline V gives CDR1 MNHNS, CDR2 SASEGT.

This clone was counted ten times or more. The chain couples TRBV30 to TRBJ2-6; D possibly corresponds to TRBD1 (6 bases). The CDR3 length is 14 residues. The germline V gene has CDR1 GTSNPN and CDR2 SVGIG (reference sequence). V was pared by 3 bases and J by 2 bases, with 8 bases between. In nucleotides, the CDR3 is TGTGCCTGGAGGAGGACAGCTGGGGCCAACGTCCTGACTTTC. This translates into CAWRRTAGANVLTF. Complete variable domain (other parts from reference TRBV30 and TRBJ2-6): SQTIHQWPATLVQPVGSPLSLECTVEGTSNPNLYWYRQAAGRGLQLLFYSVGIGQISSEVPQNLSASRPQDRQFILSSKKLLLSDSGFYLCAWRRTAGANVLTFGAGSRLTVL.

Comments on this clone: Just one base apart from a much larger clone, this may be a read error. V and J are TRBV6-1 and TRBJ1-4, with a weak D call TRBD1 (6 bases). The germline V gene encodes CDR1 MNHNS and CDR2 SASEGT. The CDR3 consists of 19 residues. Here the CDR3 reads CASSPLRAGRGATSEKLFF. The CDR3 DNA is TGTGCCAGCAGCCCCCTGAGAGCGGGGAGGGGGGCAACTAGTGAAAAACTGTTTTTT.

The sample holds many counts of this clone. The chain uses TRBV20-1 and TRBJ1-3; TRBD1 agrees at 7 bases. This CDR3 contains 17 residues. Germline V CDR1 and CDR2: DFQATT, SNEGSKA (reference sequence). The ends lost 0 bases at V and 2 bases at J; junction bases unmatched: 10. CDR3 loop: CSARDRRLGTAGNTIYF. CDR3 nucleotides: TGCAGTGCTAGAGATCGTAGGTTAGGGACAGCTGGAAACACCATATATTTT.

This clone was counted at least ten times. The chain recombines TRBV3-1 with TRBJ1-6; 7 positions agree with TRBD1. The CDR3 covers 15 residues. The trim removed 1 base at V and 6 bases at J, leaving 3 bases unmatched. CDR1 and CDR2 from the germline V gene are LGHDT and YNNKEL (reference sequence). The CDR3 DNA reads as TGTGCCAGCAGCCAAGTCGCAGGGGGTAATTCACCCCTCCACTTT. Residues: CASSQVAGGNSPLHF.

This clone was detected only a few times. The chain employs TRBV28 and TRBJ2-7, with 7 bases that match TRBD1. The CDR3 has 13 amino acids. Germline lookup yields CDR1 MDHEN and CDR2 SYDVKM. The ends lost 4 bases at V and 2 bases at J; junction bases unmatched: 2. The CDR3 DNA reads TGTGCCAGCAGTTCCGACAGGGCCTACGAGCAGTACTTC. This encodes CASSSDRAYEQYF.

The gene calls are TRBV20-1 and TRBJ2-3; 13 positions match TRBD2. Trimming took 0 bases from V and 3 from J; bases not matched to a gene: 3. This CDR3 is 16 amino acids long. Germline CDR1 and CDR2: DFQATT and SNEGSKA (reference sequence). The CDR3 DNA reads as TGCAGTGCTAGAGACGGACTAGCGGGGGCGACAGATACGCAGTATTTT. This sequence encodes CSARDGLAGATDTQYF.

This clone was observed many times. The chain couples TRBV2 to TRBJ2-7; 7 bases fit TRBD2. Per the germline V gene, CDR1 is SNHLY and CDR2 is FYNNEI. J was trimmed by 4 bases and V by 6 bases; bases with no gene match: 9. The CDR3 is 14 amino acids. CDR3 coding DNA: TGTGCCAGCAGGCTTACTCTAGCGGAGTACGAGCAGTACTTC. Encoded protein: CASRLTLAEYEQYF.